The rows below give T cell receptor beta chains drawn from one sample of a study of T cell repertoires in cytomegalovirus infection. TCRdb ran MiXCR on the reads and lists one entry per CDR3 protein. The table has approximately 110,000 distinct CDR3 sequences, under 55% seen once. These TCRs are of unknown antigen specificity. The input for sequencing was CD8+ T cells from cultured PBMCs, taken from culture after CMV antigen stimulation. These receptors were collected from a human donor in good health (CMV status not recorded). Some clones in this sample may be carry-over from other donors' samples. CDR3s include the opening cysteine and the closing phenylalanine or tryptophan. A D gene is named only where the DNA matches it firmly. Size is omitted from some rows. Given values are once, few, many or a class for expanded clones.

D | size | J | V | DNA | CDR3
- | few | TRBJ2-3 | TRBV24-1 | TGTGCCACCGGGGGACCCTGGGCGGGGGATACGCAGTATTTT | CATGGPWAGDTQYF
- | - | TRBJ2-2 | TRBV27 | TGTGCCAGCAGTTTAAGCCCAGGGAACACCGGGGAGCTGTTTTTT | CASSLSPGNTGELFF
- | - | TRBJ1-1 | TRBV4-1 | TGCGCCAGCAGCCAGTTGGAGCAGGGACAAGCCGAAGCTTTCTTT | CASSQLEQGQAEAFF
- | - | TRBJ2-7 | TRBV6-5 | TGTGCCAGCAGTTACTCGATGTCGATTCGGGGAGCTGAGTACTTC | CASSYSMSIRGAEYF
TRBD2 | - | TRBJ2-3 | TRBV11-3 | TGTGCCAGCAGCCAGAGGACTAGCGGGGTGAGCACAGATACGCAGTATTTT | CASSQRTSGVSTDTQYF
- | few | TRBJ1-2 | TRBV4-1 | TGCGCCAGCAGCCAAGATCCTCACATCGGTGTGGATGGCTACACCTTC | CASSQDPHIGVDGYTF
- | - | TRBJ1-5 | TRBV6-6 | TGTGCCAGCAGTTACCGCGACTCGGAAGTGCCGAAAACCAATCAGCCCCAGCATTTT | CASSYRDSEVPKTNQPQHF
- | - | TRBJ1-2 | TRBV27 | TGTGCCAGCAGTTTTGGGGGGGGTGATGGCTACACCTTC | CASSFGGGDGYTF
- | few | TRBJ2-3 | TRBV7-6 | TGTGCCAGCAGCTCCGACGGCGGCACAGATACGCAGTATTTT | CASSSDGGTDTQYF
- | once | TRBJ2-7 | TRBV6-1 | TGTGCCAGCAGTGAAAGGGGGACTCTGACCTACGAGCAGTACTTC | CASSERGTLTYEQYF
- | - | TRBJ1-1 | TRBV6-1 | TGTGCCAGCGGCGACCTCGGCGGCGCTTTCTTT | CASGDLGGAFF
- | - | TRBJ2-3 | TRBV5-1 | TGCGCCAGCCAAGACAGCGGCCCGACACACACAGATACGCAGTATTTT | CASQDSGPTHTDTQYF
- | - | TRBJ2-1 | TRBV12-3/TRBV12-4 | TGTGCCAGCAGTCCATCCTGGGGAGCGCGGAACCTACCAAATGAGCAGTTCTTC | CASSPSWGARNLPNEQFF
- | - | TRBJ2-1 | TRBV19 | TGTGCCAGTAGTATATTGTCTAGCGTCACCAATGAGCAGTTCTTC | CASSILSSVTNEQFF
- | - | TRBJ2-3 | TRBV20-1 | TGCAGTGCTTCGGAGGACAGACACACAGATACGCAGTATTTT | CSASEDRHTDTQYF
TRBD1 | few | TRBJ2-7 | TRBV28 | TGTGCCAGCAGTTTGAGTATCACAGGGGGCTTCCACGAGCAGTACTTC | CASSLSITGGFHEQYF
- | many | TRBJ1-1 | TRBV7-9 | TGTGCCAGCAGCTATCCCTTCCGGGCCAAGGTGAACACTGAAGCTTTCTTT | CASSYPFRAKVNTEAFF
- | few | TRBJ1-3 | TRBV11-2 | TGTGCCAGCAACCCCCAGGGGCTCACCTCTGGAAACACCATATATTTT | CASNPQGLTSGNTIYF
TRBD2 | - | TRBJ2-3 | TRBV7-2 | TGTGCCAGCAGCTCGGGCGGGGGGGGAACAGATACGCAGTATTTT | CASSSGGGGTDTQYF
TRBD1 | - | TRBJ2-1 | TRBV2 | TGTGCCAGCTCCGGGACAGGTGAACAGGATGAGCAGTTCTTC | CASSGTGEQDEQFF
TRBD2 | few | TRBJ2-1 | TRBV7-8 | TGTGCCAGCAGCCCCGGACTAGCGGGGGGCTGGGACAATGAGCAGTTCTTC | CASSPGLAGGWDNEQFF
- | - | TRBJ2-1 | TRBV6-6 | TGTGCCAGCAAAACTAGGGGGAATGAGCAGTTCTTC | CASKTRGNEQFF
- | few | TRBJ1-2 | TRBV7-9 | TGTGCCAGCAGCTCAACAGGAGGAAGCTATGGCTACACCTTC | CASSSTGGSYGYTF
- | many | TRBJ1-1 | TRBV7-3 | TGTGCCAGCGGAGGGGCAGGGACTGAAGCTTTCTTT | CASGGAGTEAFF
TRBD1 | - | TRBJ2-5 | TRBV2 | TGTGCCAGCAGTGTCGGACAGGGTAGTTTCTTGGAGACCCAGTACTTC | CASSVGQGSFLETQYF
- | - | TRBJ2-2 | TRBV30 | TGTGCCTGGAGCGAGGGGATGGGATGGGTCTCCGGGGAGCTGTTTTTT | CAWSEGMGWVSGELFF
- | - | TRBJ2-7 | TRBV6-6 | TGTGCCAGCACTGGGTTTACCTACGAGCAGTACTTC | CASTGFTYEQYF
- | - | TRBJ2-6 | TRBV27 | TGTGCCAGCAGTTTATTAGGGGGGGCTTTCAACGTCCTGACTTTC | CASSLLGGAFNVLTF
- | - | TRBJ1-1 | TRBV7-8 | TGTGCCAGCAGCCAGCTGAACACTGAAGCTTTCTTT | CASSQLNTEAFF
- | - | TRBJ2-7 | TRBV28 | TGTGCCAGCAGTTTTGCCCAGGGTGACTACGAGCAGTACTTC | CASSFAQGDYEQYF
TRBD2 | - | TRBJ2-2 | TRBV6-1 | TGTGCCAGCCAACCTCAAGCGGGGGGGAACACCGGGGAGCTGTTTTTT | CASQPQAGGNTGELFF
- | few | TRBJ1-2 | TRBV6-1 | TGTGCCAGCAGTGAAGCGTGGGCTAACTATGGCTACACCTTC | CASSEAWANYGYTF
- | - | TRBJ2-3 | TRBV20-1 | TGCAGTGCTAGAGATCTGCGGGCGCAGTATTTT | CSARDLRAQYF
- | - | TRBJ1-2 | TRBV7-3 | TGTGCCAGCAGCTTAGGTCCAGGAGACTATGGCTACACCTTC | CASSLGPGDYGYTF
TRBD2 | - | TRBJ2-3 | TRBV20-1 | TGCAGTGCTGGGACCGGGACTAGCGGGGTCAGGAGGGGCACAGATACGCAGTATTTT | CSAGTGTSGVRRGTDTQYF
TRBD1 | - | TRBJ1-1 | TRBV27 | TGTGCCAGCAGGGGACCCGGGACAGGCGATTTTGAAGCTTTCTTT | CASRGPGTGDFEAFF
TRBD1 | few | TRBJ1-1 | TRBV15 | TGTGCCACCAGCAGAGAACAGGGGCGGACTGAAGCTTTCTTT | CATSREQGRTEAFF
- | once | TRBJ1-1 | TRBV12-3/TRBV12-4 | TGTGCCAGCAGTGCCACAGGTGAAGCTTTCTTT | CASSATGEAFF
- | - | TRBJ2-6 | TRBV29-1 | TGCAGCGTTGAAGATCGCTCCCGGGGTGAGGCGAGAAGCTCTGGGGCCAACGTCCTGACTTTC | CSVEDRSRGEARSSGANVLTF
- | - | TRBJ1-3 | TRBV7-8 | TGTGCCAGCAGCTTAGAGGGACGAGGAAACACCATATATTTT | CASSLEGRGNTIYF
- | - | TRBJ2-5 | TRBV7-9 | TGTGCCAGCAGCTTAGCAGCTAGGATTGAGACCCAGTACTTC | CASSLAARIETQYF
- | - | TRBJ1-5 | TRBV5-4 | TGTGCCAGCAGCTTCGGCCCGATAGATCAGCCCCAGCATTTT | CASSFGPIDQPQHF
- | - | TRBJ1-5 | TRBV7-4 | TGTGCCAGCAGCGGGAGGCAGATGGAGCCCCAGCATTTT | CASSGRQMEPQHF
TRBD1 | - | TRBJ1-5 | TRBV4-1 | TGCGCCAGCAGCCAAACAGGGGGCTGGGGTCAGCCCCAGCATTTT | CASSQTGGWGQPQHF